The 29 T cell receptor beta chains below were found in one sample sequenced in a study of blood T cell repertoires in COVID-19. Using immunoSEQ multiplex PCR, the repertoire was profiled, and TCRdb retains in-frame clones only, with some absent. The sample has 96,000 or so clones, roughly 90% seen once. Input material: peripheral blood. The receptors were gathered from a man between 60 and 70 years old with acute or convalescent COVID-19.

The CDR3 DNA reads TGCGCCAGCAGCTTCACGCGGGGACTAGCCAACAATGAGCAGTTCTTC. It yields the protein CASSFTRGLANNEQFF. This chain joins TRBV5-1 and TRBJ2-1, with 9 bases that match TRBD2. Germline V gives CDR1 SGHRS, CDR2 YFSETQ. V shed 2 bases, J shed 5 bases, and the junction held 8 bases outside the gene matches. The CDR3 covers 16 residues.

A few counts support this clone. The J gene is TRBJ2-2, the V gene TRBV24-1, with 9 positions matching TRBD1. The germline V gene has CDR1 KGHDR and CDR2 SFDVKD. There are 15 residues in the CDR3. Trimming removed 7 bases from V and 5 bases from J; junction bases left unmatched: 7. The CDR3 loop is CATRPAQGATGELFF. For the CDR3, the DNA is TGTGCCACCAGGCCAGCACAGGGGGCGACCGGGGAGCTGTTTTTT.

The genes are TRBV9 and TRBJ1-2; D may be TRBD1 (5 bases). V gave up 0 bases and J gave up 7 bases, with 10 bases separating them. CDR1 SGDLS and CDR2 YYNGEE come from the germline V gene. CDR3 size: 13 residues. The CDR3 protein is CASSVEQGGGYTF. The DNA for the CDR3 is TGTGCCAGCAGCGTAGAGCAGGGCGGTGGCTACACCTTC.

The chain recombines TRBV9 with TRBJ2-3, with D perhaps matching TRBD1 (7 bases). Germline loops: CDR1 SGDLS, CDR2 YYNGEE. The V end was cut by 0 bases, the J end by 6 bases, with 17 bases between. The CDR3 contains 16 residues. The CDR3 DNA sequence: TGTGCCAGCAGCGTAGGACAGGGTGGCGGAGGGGATACGCAGTATTTT. This encodes CASSVGQGGGGDTQYF.

V usage is TRBV5-8 and J usage is TRBJ2-3; 9 bases are a match to TRBD1. The CDR3 has 16 residues. Germline V CDR1 and CDR2: SGHTS, YDEGEE. Germline trimming cut 2 bases from V and 4 bases from J; bases unmatched to any gene: 8. The CDR3 reads CASSFSGTGIADTQYF. In nucleotides, the CDR3 is TGTGCCAGCAGCTTCTCCGGGACAGGGATCGCAGATACGCAGTATTTT. Looking up the rest from reference TRBV5-8 and TRBJ2-3 gives the full variable domain: EAGVTQSPTHLIKTRGQQATLRCSPISGHTSVYWYQQALGLGLQFLLWYDEGEERNRGNFPPRFSGRQFPNYSSELNVNALELEDSALYLCASSFSGTGIADTQYFGPGTRLTVL.

This chain uses TRBV24-1 with TRBJ2-5, with 8 bases lining up with TRBD2. Germline assignment: CDR1 KGHDR and CDR2 SFDVKD. With V trimmed by 7 bases and J by 5 bases, 8 bases remained unmatched. This CDR3 region has 14 residues. CDR3 sequence (DNA): TGTGCCACCAGGGAAGCGGGGGCAGGGGAGACCCAGTACTTC. It is translated as CATREAGAGETQYF.

The rearrangement links TRBV28 to TRBJ2-7; 9 positions match TRBD1. The CDR3 is made up of 13 amino acids. Germline values: CDR1 MDHEN, CDR2 SYDVKM. J gave up 6 bases and V 5 bases, and 5 bases lay outside the gene matches. CDR3 sequence reads: CASSPPDRGEQYF. DNA of the CDR3: TGTGCCAGCAGTCCCCCGGACAGGGGCGAGCAGTACTTC.

By share of the sample, this clone is medium-sized. The chain couples TRBV5-1 to TRBJ2-7; 13 nucleotides match TRBD2. The length of the CDR3 is 15 residues. Trimming removed 5 bases from V and 3 bases from J; junction bases left unmatched: 5. The germline V gene has CDR1 SGHRS and CDR2 YFSETQ. CDR3 sequence: CASRHGTSGNYEQYF. CDR3 sequence (DNA): TGCGCCAGCAGACACGGGACTAGCGGGAACTACGAGCAGTACTTC.

In its sample, this clone was seen a few times. The J gene is TRBJ2-2, the V gene TRBV27, with a possible D match to TRBD1 (5 bases). V was pared by 6 bases and J by 2 bases, with 13 bases between. This CDR3 has 15 amino acids. Germline V gene data show CDR1 as MNHEY and CDR2 as SMNVEV (reference sequence). The DNA of the CDR3 is TGTGCCAGCAGCCAGGCACAGGCCAACACCGGGGAGCTGTTTTTT. It specifies CASSQAQANTGELFF.

This chain connects TRBV19 to TRBJ1-1, with no clear D. The CDR3 contains 14 residues. Looked up from germline, CDR1 is LNHDA and CDR2 is SQIVND (reference sequence). The V gene lost 2 bases and the J gene lost 4 bases, with 11 bases spanning the gap. The CDR3 coding sequence is TGTGCCAGTAGTATATCCGGCGGGAGCACTGAAGCTTTCTTT. This codes for CASSISGGSTEAFF.

V and J are TRBV29-1 and TRBJ2-5, with 15 bases aligning to TRBD2. Germline CDR1 SQVTM, CDR2 ANQGSEA. CDR3 size: 15 residues. V shed 5 bases, J shed 5 bases, and the junction held 6 bases outside the gene matches. The CDR3 spells CSVRTSGRAGETQYF. The CDR3, as DNA: TGCAGCGTTCGGACTAGCGGGAGGGCCGGGGAGACCCAGTACTTC.

This clone has a single count. CDR3 sequence (DNA): TGTGCCAGCAGCTTAAGGGGGTCCAGCTCCTACAATGAGCAGTTCTTC. Amino acid sequence: CASSLRGSSSYNEQFF. The genes are TRBV11-2 and TRBJ2-1; TRBD1 might be the D (6 bases). The V and J ends lost 2 bases and 0 bases respectively, with 11 bases between them. The length of the CDR3 is 16 residues. Germline V gene sequence: CDR1 SGHAT, CDR2 FQNNGV.

The chain links TRBV6-2 or TRBV6-3 to TRBJ1-2; TRBD1 is a possible D gene (5 bases). Germline lookup yields CDR1 MNHEY and CDR2 SVGEGT. The CDR3 spans 13 residues. V was shortened by 6 bases and J by 3 bases, with 11 bases between the two germline ends. The CDR3 loop reads CASSLDSYYGYTF. For the CDR3, the DNA is TGTGCCAGCAGCCTCGACAGCTACTATGGCTACACCTTC.

This clone was detected ten times or more. This chain connects TRBV27 to TRBJ2-1; 7 bases align to TRBD1. Trimming at V came to 3 bases and at J to 1 base, leaving 12 bases not matched to a gene. Germline V lookup: CDR1 MNHEY, CDR2 SMNVEV (reference sequence). This CDR3 is built from 18 residues. CDR3 sequence (DNA): TGTGCCAGCAGTTTCCCGTCCTCCGGGACAGTTTCCTACAATGAGCAGTTCTTC. Protein product: CASSFPSSGTVSYNEQFF.

The chain recombines TRBV18 with TRBJ1-1, with TRBD1 identical over 9 bases. CDR1 KGHSH and CDR2 LQKENI come from the germline V gene. CDR3 length: 16 residues. Trimming cost V 0 bases and J 4 bases; bases outside gene matches: 6. The CDR3 loop reads CASSPPGGQGGTEAFF. CDR3 nucleotide sequence: TGTGCCAGCTCACCACCTGGGGGACAGGGAGGCACTGAAGCTTTCTTT.

The chain links TRBV5-6 to TRBJ1-3; possibly TRBD1 for D (5 bases). There are 17 residues in the CDR3. Trimming took 0 bases from V and 3 from J, leaving 16 bases between them. Looked up from germline, CDR1 is SGHDT and CDR2 is YYEEEE. The DNA for the CDR3 is TGTGCCAGCAGCTTGGTGGGCAGGGCAACAAGTGGAAACACCATATATTTT. Amino acid sequence: CASSLVGRATSGNTIYF.

DNA of the CDR3: TGCGCCAGCAGCTTGACTAGCCTGAACACCGGGGAGCTGTTTTTT. Encoded protein: CASSLTSLNTGELFF. The V gene is TRBV5-1, the J gene TRBJ2-2; weak D call: TRBD2 (6 bases). Germline V gene lookup returns CDR1 SGHRS and CDR2 YFSETQ. The V end lost 1 base, the J end lost 1 base, and 8 bases lay between the germline ends. This CDR3 region has 15 residues.

The chain uses TRBV14 and TRBJ2-7; 8 bases are a match to TRBD2. The junction had 2 bases not matched to a gene; V was cut back by 1 base and J by 3 bases. The germline gives CDR1 SGHDN, CDR2 FVKESK. This CDR3 has 14 amino acids. The CDR3 nucleotides are TGTGCCAGCAGCCAAGGGCTAGCGGGCTACGAGCAGTACTTC. Residues: CASSQGLAGYEQYF.

The chain employs TRBV5-1 and TRBJ2-1; maybe TRBD2 (6 bases). This CDR3 comprises 15 residues. Deletions cut 3 bases from V and 7 bases from J, with 17 bases between. Germline CDR1 SGHRS, CDR2 YFSETQ. CDR3 DNA: TGCGCCAGCAGCTCCCGACTAGTTGCGGGGAATGAGCAGTTCTTC. This encodes CASSSRLVAGNEQFF. The full variable domain, in which reference TRBV5-1 and TRBJ2-1 provide the parts outside the CDR3, is KAGVTQTPRYLIKTRGQQVTLSCSPISGHRSVSWYQQTPGQGLQFLFEYFSETQRNKGNFPGRFSGRQFSNSRSEMNVSTLELGDSALYLCASSSRLVAGNEQFFGPGTRLTVL.

The sample holds a few counts of this clone. Different DNA sequences within this sample yield the same CDR3. This chain uses TRBV9 with TRBJ1-1; TRBD1 matches at 11 bases. This CDR3 spans 15 amino acids. Trimming at V came to 3 bases and at J to 2 bases, leaving 3 bases not matched to a gene. Germline V gene lookup returns CDR1 SGDLS and CDR2 YYNGEE. CDR3 nucleotides: TGTGCCAGCAGCGGGGGGACAGGGGGAAACACTGAAGCTTTCTTT. Translation: CASSGGTGGNTEAFF.

This rearrangement joins TRBV6-5 to TRBJ2-3, with TRBD1 matching 7 bases. The CDR3 spans 14 residues. The V gene end was trimmed by 5 bases and the J gene end by 4 bases; junction bases not matched to a gene: 6. The germline V gene has CDR1 MNHEY and CDR2 SVGAGI. The CDR3 loop is CASSIGTDADTQYF. CDR3 nucleotide sequence: TGTGCCAGCAGTATCGGGACAGACGCAGATACGCAGTATTTT.

This clone appeared a single time. The V call is TRBV6-6, the J call TRBJ2-1, with 7 bases that match TRBD1. CDR3 length: 16 amino acids. V was pared by 6 bases and J by 4 bases, with 12 bases of the junction left unmatched. The germline CDR1 and CDR2 sequences are MNHNY and SVGAGI (reference sequence). The CDR3 coding sequence is TGTGCCAGCAGATACACCCAGGGGGTCGTTTACAATGAGCAGTTCTTC. This translates into CASRYTQGVVYNEQFF.

The chain employs TRBV9 and TRBJ2-1, with TRBD2 identical over 8 bases. The J segment lost 6 bases and the V segment lost 4 bases, leaving 12 bases of the junction unmatched. CDR3 length: 16 amino acids. The germline CDR1 and CDR2 sequences are SGDLS and YYNGEE. CDR3 sequence reads: CASSSRAGVGLNEQFF. The DNA of the CDR3 is TGTGCCAGCAGCTCCAGAGCGGGAGTAGGCCTCAATGAGCAGTTCTTC.

The chain couples TRBV6-5 to TRBJ1-3; D gene ambiguous. Trimming shortened V by 6 bases and J by 0 bases, and 12 bases separated the two germline ends. The CDR3 consists of 15 residues. Germline V gene data show CDR1 as MNHEY and CDR2 as SVGAGI. The DNA for the CDR3 is TGTGCCAGCAGCCCAGAACACAGCTCTGGAAACACCATATATTTT. This sequence encodes CASSPEHSSGNTIYF.

This rearrangement joins TRBV10-3 to TRBJ2-2; 7 positions match TRBD2. The V gene end was trimmed by 5 bases and the J gene end by 0 bases; junction bases not matched to a gene: 12. The length of the CDR3 is 18 residues. Germline loops: CDR1 ENHRY, CDR2 SYGVKD. The DNA of the CDR3 is TGTGCCATCAGTCCGGCTAGCGGCCAAAACGCGAACACCGGGGAGCTGTTTTTT. Translated, it gives CAISPASGQNANTGELFF.

This clone appeared once. The rearrangement joins TRBV5-6 to TRBJ1-4, with 7 bases fitting TRBD1. The V gene end was trimmed by 1 base and the J gene end by 2 bases; junction bases not matched to a gene: 14. This CDR3 has 19 residues. The germline CDR1 and CDR2 sequences are SGHDT and YYEEEE. CDR3 sequence reads: CASSLTTTGWFSTNEKLFF. CDR3 sequence (DNA): TGTGCCAGCAGCTTGACCACGACAGGGTGGTTTTCGACTAATGAAAAACTGTTTTTT.

The V gene is TRBV3-1 (or the pseudogene TRBV3-2), the J gene TRBJ2-7, with D possibly TRBD2 on 6 matching bases. CDR1 and CDR2 from the germline V gene are LGHDT and YNNKEL (reference sequence). This CDR3 has 14 amino acids. Trimming removed 4 bases from V and 6 bases from J, with 16 bases in between. The CDR3 DNA reads TGTGCCAGCAGCCTTGGGGGACTCCCCCGCGAGCAGTACTTC. Translating gives CASSLGGLPREQYF.

The J gene is TRBJ2-5, the V gene TRBV6-6; weak D call: TRBD2 (6 bases). V was pared by 8 bases and J by 6 bases, with 10 bases between. Germline V gene sequence: CDR1 MNHNY, CDR2 SVGAGI (reference sequence). CDR3 length: 11 amino acids. CDR3 residues: CASGGMKTQYF. The CDR3, as DNA: TGTGCCAGCGGCGGGATGAAGACCCAGTACTTC.

The J gene is TRBJ1-5, the V gene TRBV9; D ambiguous. The V gene's germline CDR1 is SGDLS and CDR2 YYNGEE. The CDR3 spans 13 residues. The V gene lost 2 bases and the J gene lost 1 base, with 4 bases spanning the gap. The CDR3 nucleotides read TGTGCCAGCAGCGTTGGCAGCAATCAGCCCCAGCATTTT. Translated: CASSVGSNQPQHF.